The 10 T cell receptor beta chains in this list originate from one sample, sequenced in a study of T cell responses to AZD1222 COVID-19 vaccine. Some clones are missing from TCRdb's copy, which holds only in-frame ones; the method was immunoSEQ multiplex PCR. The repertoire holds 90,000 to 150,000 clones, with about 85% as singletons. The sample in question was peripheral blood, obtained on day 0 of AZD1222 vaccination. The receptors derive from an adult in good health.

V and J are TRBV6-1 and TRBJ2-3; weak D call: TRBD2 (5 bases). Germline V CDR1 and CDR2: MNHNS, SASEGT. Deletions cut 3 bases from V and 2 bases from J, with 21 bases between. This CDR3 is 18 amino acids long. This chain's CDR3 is CASSEGKDSFPATDTQYF. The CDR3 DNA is TGTGCCAGCAGTGAGGGTAAGGACTCCTTCCCTGCCACAGATACGCAGTATTTT.

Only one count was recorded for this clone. The CDR3 nucleotides are TGTGCCAGTAGTATGGCCCCCCGGCAGGGAGGCTACACCTTC. This encodes CASSMAPRQGGYTF. The chain is built from TRBV19 and TRBJ1-2; perhaps TRBD1 as D (5 bases). V lost 3 bases, J lost 8 bases, and 16 bases lay in between. CDR1 and CDR2 (germline): LNHDA, SQIVND (reference sequence). This CDR3 region has 14 residues.

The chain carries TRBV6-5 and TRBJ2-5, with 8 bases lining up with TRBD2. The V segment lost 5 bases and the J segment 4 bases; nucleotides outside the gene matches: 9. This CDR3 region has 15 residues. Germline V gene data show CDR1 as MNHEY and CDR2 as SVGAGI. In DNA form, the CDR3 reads TGTGCCAGCAGTAGGGCCGGGGGGGAGGTAGAGACCCAGTACTTC. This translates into CASSRAGGEVETQYF.

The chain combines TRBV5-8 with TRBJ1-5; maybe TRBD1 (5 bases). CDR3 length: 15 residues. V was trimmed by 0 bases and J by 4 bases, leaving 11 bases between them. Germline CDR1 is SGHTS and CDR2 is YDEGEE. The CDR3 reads CASSLEGLTNQPQHF. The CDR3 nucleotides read TGTGCCAGCAGCTTGGAGGGACTGACAAATCAGCCCCAGCATTTT.

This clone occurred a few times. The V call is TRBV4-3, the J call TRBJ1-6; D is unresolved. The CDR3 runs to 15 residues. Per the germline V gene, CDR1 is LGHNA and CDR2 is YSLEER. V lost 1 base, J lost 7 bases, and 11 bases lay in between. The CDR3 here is CASSQARSRNSPLHF. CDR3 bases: TGCGCCAGCAGCCAAGCGCGATCGAGAAATTCACCCCTCCACTTT.

In nucleotides, the CDR3 is TGTGCCAGCACCCACGCGGGTGAACAGTACTTC. Residues: CASTHAGEQYF. The chain employs TRBV6-5 and TRBJ2-7; possibly TRBD2 for D (5 bases). Trimming shortened V by 7 bases and J by 10 bases, and 14 bases separated the two germline ends. Germline CDR1 reads MNHEY; CDR2 reads SVGAGI. The CDR3 runs 11 residues.

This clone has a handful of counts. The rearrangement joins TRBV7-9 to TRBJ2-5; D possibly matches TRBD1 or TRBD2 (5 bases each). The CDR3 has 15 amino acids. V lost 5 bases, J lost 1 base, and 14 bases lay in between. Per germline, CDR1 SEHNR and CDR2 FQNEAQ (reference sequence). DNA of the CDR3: TGTGCCAGCAGCGCCGTCCGGGGACGCCAAGAGACCCAGTACTTC. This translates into CASSAVRGRQETQYF. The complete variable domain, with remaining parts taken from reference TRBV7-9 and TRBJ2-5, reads DTGVSQNPRHKITKRGQNVTFRCDPISEHNRLYWYRQTLGQGPEFLTYFQNEAQLEKSRLLSDRFSAERPKGSFSTLEIQRTEQGDSAMYLCASSAVRGRQETQYFGPGTRLLVL.

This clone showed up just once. The CDR3 sequence: CASSPFVGLPLEQYF. In nucleotides, the CDR3 is TGTGCCAGCAGCCCGTTTGTTGGTCTACCATTAGAGCAGTACTTC. The chain has TRBV5-8 and TRBJ2-7; no firm D call. V lost 4 bases and J 7 bases, leaving 21 bases between the germline ends. Germline V gene sequence: CDR1 SGHTS, CDR2 YDEGEE. The CDR3 length is 15 residues.

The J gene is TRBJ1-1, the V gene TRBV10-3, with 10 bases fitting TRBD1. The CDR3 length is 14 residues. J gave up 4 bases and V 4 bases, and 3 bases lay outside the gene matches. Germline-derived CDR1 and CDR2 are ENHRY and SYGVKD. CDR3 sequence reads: CAISAGDRGTEAFF. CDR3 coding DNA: TGTGCCATCAGTGCTGGGGACAGGGGCACTGAAGCTTTCTTT.

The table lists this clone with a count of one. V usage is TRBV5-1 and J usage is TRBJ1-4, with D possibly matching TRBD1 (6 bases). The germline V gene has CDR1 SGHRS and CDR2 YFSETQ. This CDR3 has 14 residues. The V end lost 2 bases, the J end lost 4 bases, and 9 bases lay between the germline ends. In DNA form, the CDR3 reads TGCGCCAGCAGCTTACAGGGCTATAATGAAAAACTGTTTTTT. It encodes CASSLQGYNEKLFF.